The present entry profiles one TCR beta chain with its context. This entry belongs to a study of blood T cell repertoires in COVID-19. V was cut by 2 bases and J by 4 bases, with 14 bases left in between. CDR1 and CDR2 from the germline V gene are KGHSH and LQKENI. This CDR3 contains 15 residues. Assay: immunoSEQ multiplex PCR; the TCRdb copy retains only in-frame clones and omits some. The sample comprises some 150,000 clones, 84% of which are singletons, and 5% to 7.5% rests with the top ten. The TCR sequence derives from a human donor in a cohort sampled during active COVID-19. Material: peripheral blood. The gene calls are TRBV18 and TRBJ1-2; unclear D gene. The CDR3 nucleotides read TGTGCCAGCTCACCAGCCCTCGGGGATCGCTATGGCTACACCTTC. This gives the protein CASSPALGDRYGYTF.